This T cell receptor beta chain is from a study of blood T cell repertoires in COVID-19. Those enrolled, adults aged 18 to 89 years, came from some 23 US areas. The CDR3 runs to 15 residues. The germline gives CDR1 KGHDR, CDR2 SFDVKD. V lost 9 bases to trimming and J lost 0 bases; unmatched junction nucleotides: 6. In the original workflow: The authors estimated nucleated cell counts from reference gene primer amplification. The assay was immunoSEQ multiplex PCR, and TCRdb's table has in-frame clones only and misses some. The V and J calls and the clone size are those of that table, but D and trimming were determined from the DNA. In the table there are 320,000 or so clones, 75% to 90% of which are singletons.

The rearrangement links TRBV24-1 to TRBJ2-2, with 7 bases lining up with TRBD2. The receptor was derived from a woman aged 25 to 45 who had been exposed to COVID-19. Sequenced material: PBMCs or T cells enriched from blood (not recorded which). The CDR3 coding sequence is TGTGCCACCGGTTCAGGGACTACGAACACCGGGGAGCTGTTTTTT. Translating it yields CATGSGTTNTGELFF.